Shown below are 31 T cell receptor beta chains from a single sample sequenced in a study of blood T cells in healthy people across ages. The second PCR ran 7 to 11 cycles with a sample-barcoded 5' primer and J-beta primers. In TCRdb, the 5' RACE reads were re-called with MiXCR into one record per CDR3 protein. The sample consists of 1.5 million to 2 million distinct CDR3 sequences, about 30% of them appearing once. The source material was blood. These receptors originate from a woman between 25 and 40 years old in good health.

This clonotype was seen ten or more times. The V and J genes are TRBV12-3 or TRBV12-4 and TRBJ2-7, with D maybe TRBD2 (7 bases). V was clipped by 4 bases and J by 3 bases, with 22 bases between them. This CDR3 comprises 17 residues. CDR3 in DNA: TGTGCCAGCAGTTCGCTAGGGGGAAGCGGGGTTTTCTACGAGCAGTACTTC. Translation: CASSSLGGSGVFYEQYF.

This clonotype turned up a few times. The gene calls are TRBV3-1 and TRBJ2-1; no clear D. From germline, CDR1 is LGHDT and CDR2 YNNKEL (reference sequence). V lost 2 bases and J 5 bases, leaving 7 bases between the germline ends. The CDR3 covers 13 residues. The chain's CDR3 is CASSQYGDNEQFF. Written as DNA, the CDR3 is TGTGCCAGCAGCCAATATGGAGACAATGAGCAGTTCTTC.

The rearrangement links TRBV5-1 to TRBJ2-2; no firm D call. Germline assignment: CDR1 SGHRS and CDR2 YFSETQ. The ends were cut back, 1 base at V and 5 bases at J, with 12 bases in the middle. The CDR3 contains 15 residues. The CDR3 protein is CASSLYTATTGELFF. CDR3 nucleotides: TGCGCCAGCAGCTTGTATACGGCCACAACCGGGGAGCTGTTTTTT.

This clonotype was seen a handful of times. The chain links TRBV20-1 to TRBJ2-7; TRBD1 aligns across 7 bases. The CDR3 contains 15 residues. Germline V gene data show CDR1 as DFQATT and CDR2 as SNEGSKA (reference sequence). V was pared by 1 base and J by 3 bases, with 9 bases of the junction left unmatched. For the CDR3, the DNA is TGCAGTGCTAGAGTTTTAAGGCAGGGGGTCTACGAGCAGTACTTC. Translated: CSARVLRQGVYEQYF.

The rearrangement uses TRBV20-1 and TRBJ1-5; maybe TRBD1 (5 bases). V lost 5 bases and J lost 0, with 26 bases in between. Germline V gene sequence: CDR1 DFQATT, CDR2 SNEGSKA (reference sequence). There are 19 residues in the CDR3. The CDR3 region has the DNA TGCAGTGCTCCCACCCCGGACACCGACGGTTTAAATAGCAATCAGCCCCAGCATTTT. Amino acid sequence: CSAPTPDTDGLNSNQPQHF.

V gene TRBV6-6 combines with J gene TRBJ1-2; no reliable D call. CDR1 and CDR2 (germline): MNHNY, SVGAGI (reference sequence). V lost 2 bases and J 0 bases, leaving 10 bases between the germline ends. This CDR3 is 15 amino acids long. The CDR3 DNA sequence: TGTGCCAGCAGTTACGAGGCGGATGCTAACTATGGCTACACCTTC. Encoded protein: CASSYEADANYGYTF.

The chain links TRBV7-9 to TRBJ1-2; possibly TRBD1 for D (6 bases). V lost 4 bases, J lost 4 bases, and 13 bases lay in between. The CDR3 extends over 14 amino acids. Per the germline V gene, CDR1 is SEHNR and CDR2 is FQNEAQ (reference sequence). The CDR3 loop is CASSSSGVSYGYTF. CDR3 in DNA: TGTGCCAGCAGCTCCTCAGGGGTGAGCTATGGCTACACCTTC.

A remark on this clonotype: A much larger clone lies a single base off, so this may be a read error. The J gene is TRBJ1-5, the V gene TRBV4-1; 7 bases align to TRBD1. This CDR3 is 14 amino acids long. Per the germline V gene, CDR1 is MGHRA and CDR2 is YSYEKL. Unmatched junction bases numbered 5, after V lost 3 bases and J lost 6 bases. For the CDR3, the DNA is TGCGCCAGCAGCCAGGCGACAGGGAGTCAGCCCCAGCATTTT. Its protein product is CASSQATGSQPQHF.

In its sample, this clonotype was seen a few times. The V and J genes are TRBV20-1 and TRBJ2-1; 13 nucleotides agree with TRBD2. This CDR3 has 17 residues. V trimming: 7 bases; J trimming: 9 bases; junction bases outside the gene matches: 18. CDR1 is DFQATT, CDR2 SNEGSKA, per germline (reference sequence). DNA of the CDR3: TGCAGTGTTATACTAGCGGGAGGGCCGCTTGACTTGCGTGAGCAGTTCTTC. As protein: CSVILAGGPLDLREQFF.

This clonotype was counted between two and nine times. The rearrangement uses TRBV7-9 and TRBJ2-1, with unresolved D. Germline V gene sequence: CDR1 SEHNR, CDR2 FQNEAQ (reference sequence). The CDR3 sequence is 15 residues long. V gave up 7 bases and J gave up 8 bases, with 21 bases separating them. The CDR3 here is CASTTDRRSSHEQFF. In DNA, the CDR3 is TGTGCCAGCACCACGGACCGTCGATCCTCACATGAGCAGTTCTTC.

This clonotype turned up a few times. The rearrangement joins TRBV3-1 to TRBJ2-7; 9 bases line up with TRBD1. This CDR3 is built from 15 residues. V dropped 2 bases and J dropped 7; count of bases not matched to a gene: 9. CDR1 and CDR2 (germline): LGHDT, YNNKEL (reference sequence). The CDR3 sequence is CASSQRTGAVQEQYF. In DNA form, the CDR3 reads TGTGCCAGCAGCCAACGGACAGGGGCGGTCCAGGAGCAGTACTTC.

As DNA, the CDR3 is TGTGCCAGCAGTCGGGGGGTGTATAATTCACCCCTCCACTTT. Its translation: CASSRGVYNSPLHF. This chain uses TRBV6-6 with TRBJ1-6; weak D call: TRBD1 (5 bases). Germline V gene lookup returns CDR1 MNHNY and CDR2 SVGAGI (reference sequence). Trimming took off 5 bases at V and 4 bases at J, with 9 bases between the two ends. The CDR3 is made up of 14 amino acids.

This clonotype has just a few counts. At one boundary the junction diverges from the germline segment, which might be a read error. This chain joins TRBV7-9 and TRBJ1-1, with TRBD1 matching 8 bases. CDR1 is SEHNR and CDR2 is FQNEAQ in the germline V gene (reference sequence). The CDR3 has 14 residues. CDR3 nucleotide sequence: TGTACCAGCAGCGCACGACAGGGGTACACTGAAGCTTTCTTT. Its translation: CTSSARQGYTEAFF.

This clonotype was observed a few times. This chain connects TRBV5-1 to TRBJ2-3; 8 bases map to TRBD2. Germline trimming cut 0 bases from V and 0 bases from J; bases unmatched to any gene: 6. The CDR3 spans 17 residues. Germline CDR1 is SGHRS and CDR2 is YFSETQ. CDR3 sequence: CASSLGRGGTSTDTQYF. The CDR3 DNA reads TGCGCCAGCAGCTTGGGGCGCGGGGGGACTAGCACAGATACGCAGTATTTT. The full variable domain, rest sourced from reference TRBV5-1 and TRBJ2-3, is KAGVTQTPRYLIKTRGQQVTLSCSPISGHRSVSWYQQTPGQGLQFLFEYFSETQRNKGNFPGRFSGRQFSNSRSEMNVSTLELGDSALYLCASSLGRGGTSTDTQYFGPGTRLTVL.

Turning to this clonotype: The junction differs from germline at one of its ends, possibly a read error. The rearrangement links TRBV6-2 or TRBV6-3 to TRBJ2-1; 11 positions match TRBD2. Germline V gene sequence: CDR1 MNHEY, CDR2 SVGEGT. The length of the CDR3 is 16 residues. Here the CDR3 DNA reads TGTGCCAGCAGTTACCAACTAGCGGGGGTGATGAATGAGCGGTTCTTC. Amino acids: CASSYQLAGVMNERFF.

This clonotype was observed many times. J is TRBJ2-1 and V is TRBV6-4; D possibly corresponds to TRBD2 (6 bases). V was trimmed by 3 bases and J by 11 bases, leaving 14 bases between them. Looked up from germline, CDR1 is MRHNA and CDR2 is SNTAGT. This CDR3 has 13 residues. This CDR3 reads CASSEITGTQQFF. CDR3 DNA: TGTGCCAGCAGTGAGATAACCGGGACTCAGCAGTTCTTC.

The genes are TRBV3-1 and TRBJ2-5, with 10 bases that match TRBD2. V lost 2 bases to trimming and J lost 0 bases; unmatched junction nucleotides: 6. The germline gives CDR1 LGHDT, CDR2 YNNKEL (reference sequence). CDR3 size: 17 residues. CDR3 sequence: CASSQPSGGPYQETQYF. In DNA, the CDR3 is TGTGCCAGCAGCCAACCTAGCGGGGGCCCGTACCAAGAGACCCAGTACTTC.

The sample holds a few counts of this clonotype. The J gene is TRBJ2-1, the V gene TRBV7-8, with 7 positions matching TRBD2. In germline, CDR1 is SGHVS, CDR2 FQNEAQ. The CDR3 is 15 amino acids. V shed 7 bases, J shed 4 bases, and the junction held 10 bases outside the gene matches. Here the CDR3 reads CASMPPAGVYNEQFF. The DNA of the CDR3 is TGTGCCAGCATGCCGCCCGCGGGAGTATACAATGAGCAGTTCTTC.

The chain has TRBV12-3 or TRBV12-4 and TRBJ2-3; 12 bases are a match to TRBD2. Trimming cost V 5 bases and J 0 bases; bases outside gene matches: 6. The CDR3 is 17 residues long. CDR3: CASSPSGGAFSTDTQYF. As DNA, the CDR3 is TGTGCCAGCAGTCCTAGCGGGGGGGCCTTTAGCACAGATACGCAGTATTTT.

This clonotype has a handful of counts. The CDR3 region has the DNA TGTGCCAGCGGAGATGGGCCAGGGGCCTACAATGAGCAGTTCTTC. Its protein is CASGDGPGAYNEQFF. The genes are TRBV12-3 or TRBV12-4 and TRBJ2-1, with D perhaps TRBD1 (6 bases). Trimming cost V 8 bases and J 2 bases, with 16 bases left between them. The CDR3 consists of 15 residues.

The J gene is TRBJ2-7, the V gene TRBV4-1, with D perhaps matching TRBD2 (5 bases). The CDR3 consists of 17 residues. From germline, CDR1 is MGHRA and CDR2 YSYEKL. V was trimmed by 1 base and J by 1 base, leaving 17 bases between them. CDR3 bases: TGCGCCAGCAGCCAAGTCCGGGGTGGGGAGAGGTCCTACGAGCAGTACTTC. This translates into CASSQVRGGERSYEQYF.

Points on this clonotype: A junction end diverges from the germline sequence, so it may reflect a read error. The chain links TRBV5-1 to TRBJ2-7; the D gene is possibly TRBD1 (5 bases). Germline assignment: CDR1 SGHRS and CDR2 YFSETQ. The CDR3 sequence is 15 residues long. The CDR3 DNA follows: TGCGCCAGCAGCCCCCTCGGAAAAGGGGTGGACGAGCGGTACTTC. Translation gives CASSPLGKGVDERYF.

Regarding this clonotype: An end of the junction differs from the germline gene, which may be a read error. The chain combines TRBV12-3 or TRBV12-4 with TRBJ2-7; unclear D gene. The CDR3 runs to 15 residues. CDR3 in DNA: TGTGTCAGCAGCCTAAGAAGAGTGAGAGCATACGAGCAGTACTTC. The encoded protein is CVSSLRRVRAYEQYF.

This clonotype was detected many times. This rearrangement joins TRBV4-3 to TRBJ2-5; possible D gene TRBD1, 5 bases. The CDR3 is 14 amino acids. With 0 bases removed from V and 5 bases from J, the gap between germline ends came to 10 bases. Germline-derived CDR1 and CDR2 are LGHNA and YSLEER. The CDR3 DNA reads as TGCGCCAGCAGCCAAGATAGGGGTGGGGAGACCCAGTACTTC. This gives the protein CASSQDRGGETQYF.

This clonotype appeared a few times. V and J are TRBV5-1 and TRBJ2-1; TRBD2 aligns across 8 bases. The CDR3 loop spans 17 amino acids. The junction had 10 bases not matched to a gene; V was cut back by 0 bases and J by 5 bases. The V gene's germline CDR1 is SGHRS and CDR2 YFSETQ. The CDR3, as DNA: TGCGCCAGCAGCTTGGTACAGGCGGGAGGCCCGAACAATGAGCAGTTCTTC. Encoded protein: CASSLVQAGGPNNEQFF.

This clonotype has ten or more counts. The V and J genes are TRBV7-2 and TRBJ2-4; D not resolved. Germline loops: CDR1 SGHTA, CDR2 FQGNSA. V lost 0 bases to trimming and J lost 0 bases, with 9 bases between them. CDR3 length: 16 residues. The CDR3 nucleotides are TGTGCCAGCAGCTTAGCCAGCACAATAGCCAAAAACATTCAGTACTTC. This codes for CASSLASTIAKNIQYF. The full variable domain, completed using reference TRBV7-2 and TRBJ2-4, is GAGVSQSPSNKVTEKGKDVELRCDPISGHTALYWYRQSLGQGLEFLIYFQGNSAPDKSGLPSDRFSAERTGGSVSTLTIQRTQQEDSAVYLCASSLASTIAKNIQYFGAGTRLSVL.

The chain recombines TRBV20-1 with TRBJ2-1; TRBD2 matches 9 bases. The CDR3 extends over 15 amino acids. The V segment lost 5 bases and the J segment 3 bases; nucleotides outside the gene matches: 8. Per germline, CDR1 DFQATT and CDR2 SNEGSKA (reference sequence). CDR3 amino acids: CSASRGAGGYNEQFF. The CDR3 DNA reads TGCAGTGCTTCCCGAGGAGCGGGGGGCTACAATGAGCAGTTCTTC.

This clonotype has a handful of counts. The chain uses TRBV11-2 and TRBJ2-5, with D hard to call. The germline V gene encodes CDR1 SGHAT and CDR2 FQNNGV. V lost 1 base, J lost 1 base, and 7 bases lay in between. The CDR3 contains 14 residues. This chain's CDR3 is CASSLGAVQETQYF. CDR3 coding DNA: TGTGCCAGCAGCTTAGGTGCTGTCCAAGAGACCCAGTACTTC.

Concerning this clonotype itself: One junction end disagrees with the germline gene, perhaps due to a read error. The chain links TRBV12-3 or TRBV12-4 to TRBJ2-7; D may match TRBD1 or TRBD2 (5 bases each). The CDR3 has 13 residues. The CDR3 DNA is TGTGCCGGCAGTTTAGCGCAGGGCTACGAGCAGTACTTC. This translates into CAGSLAQGYEQYF.

This chain uses TRBV12-3 or TRBV12-4 with TRBJ2-1; TRBD2 might be the D (6 bases). V was trimmed by 3 bases and J by 1 base, leaving 13 bases between them. The CDR3 contains 16 residues. The CDR3 DNA reads as TGTGCCAGCAGTTTGATTAGCGGTAGATCCTACAATGAGCAGTTCTTC. Residues: CASSLISGRSYNEQFF.

This clonotype was counted only a few times. The chain has TRBV2 and TRBJ2-3, with TRBD1 identical over 8 bases. With 7 bases clipped from V and 5 bases from J, the junction kept 11 bases outside the gene matches. From germline, CDR1 is SNHLY and CDR2 FYNNEI. The CDR3 has 15 amino acids. In nucleotides, the CDR3 is TGTGCCAGCAATTCTATCGGGACAGGTGAAGATACGCAGTATTTT. This encodes CASNSIGTGEDTQYF.